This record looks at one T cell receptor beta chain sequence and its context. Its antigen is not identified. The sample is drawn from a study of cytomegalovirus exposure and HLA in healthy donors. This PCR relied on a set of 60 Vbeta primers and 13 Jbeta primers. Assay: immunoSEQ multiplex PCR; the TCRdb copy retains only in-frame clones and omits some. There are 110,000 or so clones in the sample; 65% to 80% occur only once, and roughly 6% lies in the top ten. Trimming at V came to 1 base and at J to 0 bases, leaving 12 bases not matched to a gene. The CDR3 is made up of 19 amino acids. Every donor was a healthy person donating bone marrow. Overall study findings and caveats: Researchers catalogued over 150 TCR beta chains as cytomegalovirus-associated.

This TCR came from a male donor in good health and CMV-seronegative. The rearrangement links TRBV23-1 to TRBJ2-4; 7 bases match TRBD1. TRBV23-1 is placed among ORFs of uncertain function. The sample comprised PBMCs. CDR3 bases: TGCGCCAGCAGTCAATTTTTAGGCCAGGGGGATTTAGCCAAAAACATTCAGTACTTC. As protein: CASSQFLGQGDLAKNIQYF.